Below, 22 T cell receptor beta chains from the same sample are listed, as sequenced in a study of shared clonotypes between healthy human individuals (dated by TCRdb to the early 2020s). Receptor amplification or capture employed the immunoSEQ multiplex PCR assay. Here the immuneACCESS table is served through TCRdb, limited to in-frame sequences with V and J called. Missing clones are a known gap in these copies; in checked studies unresolved V genes cover under half, and the rest lacks a known reason. Across this sample there are approximately 2.5 million clones, with 85% to 95% seen only once. Jointly, the top ten make up about 0.13% of the sample. The sample consisted of naive CD4+ T cells sorted from blood. The sample's cell subset or site, from its label and the paper: CD45RA+ positively selected. The receptors stem from a man aged 18-30 years in good health.

The chain recombines TRBV4-1 with TRBJ2-5; possible D gene TRBD2, 5 bases. Germline values: CDR1 MGHRA, CDR2 YSYEKL. Deletions cut 6 bases from V and 4 bases from J, with 24 bases between. This CDR3 contains 17 residues. The CDR3 loop reads CASSRRTVRAEGETQYF. CDR3 bases: TGCGCCAGCAGTCGTAGAACGGTTAGGGCTGAGGGAGAGACCCAGTACTTC.

The chain joins TRBV5-1 to TRBJ2-1, with D perhaps matching TRBD1 (5 bases). V was cut by 2 bases and J by 6 bases, with 12 bases left in between. Germline assignment: CDR1 SGHRS and CDR2 YFSETQ. This CDR3 spans 14 amino acids. CDR3 amino acids: CASSFTGPFNEQFF. CDR3 DNA sequence: TGCGCCAGCAGCTTTACAGGACCCTTCAATGAGCAGTTCTTC.

The chain has TRBV10-2 and TRBJ2-5; a possible D gene is TRBD2 (6 bases). The CDR3 is 12 residues long. CDR1 is WSHSY, CDR2 SAAADI, per germline. V gave up 10 bases and J gave up 1 base, with 10 bases separating them. The CDR3 DNA sequence: TGCGCCATCTCGCGGGGCCAAGAGACCCAGTACTTC. As protein: CAISRGQETQYF.

The count of this clone is one. The chain recombines TRBV30 with TRBJ1-6; TRBD1 matches at 7 bases. CDR3 length: 17 amino acids. J was trimmed by 3 bases and V by 1 base; bases with no gene match: 9. Per the germline V gene, CDR1 is GTSNPN and CDR2 is SVGIG (reference sequence). CDR3 sequence: CAWSGTGGKNYNSPLHF. Here the CDR3 DNA reads TGTGCCTGGAGTGGGACAGGAGGAAAAAACTATAATTCACCCCTCCACTTT. Drawing the rest from reference TRBV30 and TRBJ1-6, the complete variable domain is SQTIHQWPATLVQPVGSPLSLECTVEGTSNPNLYWYRQAAGRGLQLLFYSVGIGQISSEVPQNLSASRPQDRQFILSSKKLLLSDSGFYLCAWSGTGGKNYNSPLHFGNGTRLTVT.

For this clone: The same CDR3 can be traced to other DNA sequences in this sample. V is TRBV7-2 and J is TRBJ2-5; 8 positions match TRBD2. The germline V gene encodes CDR1 SGHTA and CDR2 FQGNSA. CDR3 length: 14 amino acids. V dropped 6 bases and J dropped 4; count of bases not matched to a gene: 7. CDR3 bases: TGTGCCAGCAGTTCTGGGCTAGCGGGAGAGACCCAGTACTTC. Encoded protein: CASSSGLAGETQYF.

V and J are TRBV27 and TRBJ2-2, with 7 bases lining up with TRBD2. In germline, CDR1 is MNHEY, CDR2 SMNVEV (reference sequence). The V and J ends lost 4 bases and 2 bases, in that order; junction bases with no gene match: 7. The CDR3 sequence is 16 residues long. CDR3 bases: TGTGCCAGCAGTTCCCTAGCGGTCCTTAACACCGGGGAGCTGTTTTTT. This translates into CASSSLAVLNTGELFF.

This sequence joins TRBV18 and TRBJ1-3, with 7 bases fitting TRBD1. The CDR3 spans 16 residues. The trim removed 4 bases at V and 0 bases at J, leaving 6 bases unmatched. CDR1 is KGHSH, CDR2 LQKENI, per germline. The CDR3 reads CASSRSGQSSGNTIYF. The CDR3 DNA reads TGTGCCAGCTCACGTTCGGGACAGTCCTCTGGAAACACCATATATTTT. Supplemented by reference TRBV18 and TRBJ1-3, the full variable domain reads NAGVMQNPRHLVRRRGQEARLRCSPMKGHSHVYWYRQLPEEGLKFMVYLQKENIIDESGMPKERFSAEFPKEGPSILRIQQVVRGDSAAYFCASSRSGQSSGNTIYFGEGSWLTVV.

Regarding this clone: The same CDR3 arises from other DNA sequences in this sample as well. The V and J genes are TRBV11-2 and TRBJ2-1; 9 bases map to TRBD1. Germline CDR1 reads SGHAT; CDR2 reads FQNNGV. V lost 3 bases and J lost 4; bases outside the gene matches: 1. The CDR3 length is 14 residues. CDR3 in amino acids: CASSFGQGYNEQFF. The CDR3 region has the DNA TGTGCCAGCAGCTTCGGACAGGGGTACAATGAGCAGTTCTTC.

Concerning this clone: The same CDR3 can be traced to other DNA sequences in this sample. This sequence joins TRBV6-5 and TRBJ1-1, with TRBD1 matching over 8 bases. Germline trimming cut 5 bases from V and 0 bases from J; bases unmatched to any gene: 2. Germline V CDR1 and CDR2: MNHEY, SVGAGI. CDR3 length: 14 residues. The CDR3 DNA reads TGTGCCAGCAGTCGGACAGGGTTGAACACTGAAGCTTTCTTT. Encoded protein: CASSRTGLNTEAFF.

The CDR3 here is CASAPGLGNQPQHF. The CDR3 nucleotides read TGTGCTAGTGCCCCAGGGCTGGGCAATCAGCCCCAGCATTTT. The chain combines TRBV12-5 with TRBJ1-5; perhaps TRBD1 as D (5 bases). CDR1 LGHNT and CDR2 FRNRAP come from the germline V gene. The CDR3 covers 14 residues. The V end was cut by 7 bases, the J end by 2 bases, with 12 bases between.

CDR3 bases: TGTGCCAGCAACGAACAGGGGCAAGAGACCCAGTACTTC. This codes for CASNEQGQETQYF. V gene TRBV5-4 combines with J gene TRBJ2-5; 7 bases are shared with TRBD1. Germline V gene lookup returns CDR1 SGHNT and CDR2 YYREEE (reference sequence). V dropped 6 bases and J dropped 2; count of bases not matched to a gene: 4. The CDR3 spans 13 residues.

This rearrangement joins TRBV9 to TRBJ2-1; D is possibly TRBD2 (6 bases). Germline-derived CDR1 and CDR2 are SGDLS and YYNGEE. V lost 4 bases and J lost 6, with 14 bases in between. This CDR3 region has 14 residues. CDR3 sequence: CASSKPGTSNEQFF. In DNA form, the CDR3 reads TGTGCCAGCAGCAAGCCCGGGACTTCCAATGAGCAGTTCTTC.

J is TRBJ1-6 and V is TRBV2; D is possibly TRBD1 (5 bases). Germline V lookup: CDR1 SNHLY, CDR2 FYNNEI. There are 14 residues in the CDR3. V lost 6 bases and J lost 14, with 20 bases in between. CDR3 amino acids: CASRGEGVNPALHF. The CDR3 DNA follows: TGTGCCAGCAGGGGGGAAGGCGTTAATCCAGCCCTCCACTTT.

The CDR3 sequence is CASREAPQGAYEQYF. The CDR3 bases are TGTGCCAGCAGGGAGGCCCCCCAGGGGGCTTACGAGCAGTACTTC. The J gene is TRBJ2-7, the V gene TRBV6-1; 8 bases fit TRBD1. The V gene end was trimmed by 6 bases and the J gene end by 4 bases; junction bases not matched to a gene: 11. Germline V CDR1 and CDR2: MNHNS, SASEGT. The CDR3 covers 15 residues.

The gene calls are TRBV27 and TRBJ2-4; 9 bases are shared with TRBD1. Unmatched junction bases numbered 10, after V lost 0 bases and J lost 1 base. This CDR3 is 19 amino acids long. Looked up from germline, CDR1 is MNHEY and CDR2 is SMNVEV (reference sequence). The CDR3 region is CASSLSPGQGLMAKNIQYF. The CDR3 DNA follows: TGTGCCAGCAGTTTATCTCCGGGACAGGGATTGATGGCCAAAAACATTCAGTACTTC.

This chain uses TRBV7-2 with TRBJ2-1; a weak D match, TRBD2 (6 bases). Deletions cut 5 bases from V and 3 bases from J, with 17 bases between. Per the germline V gene, CDR1 is SGHTA and CDR2 is FQGNSA. The CDR3 contains 16 residues. In DNA form, the CDR3 reads TGTGCCAGCAGCCCCATGGGGGGTGGGAACTACAATGAGCAGTTCTTC. It specifies CASSPMGGGNYNEQFF.

Worth noting for this clone: Other DNA sequences within the sample encode an identical CDR3. This rearrangement joins TRBV3-1 (or the pseudogene TRBV3-2) to TRBJ2-5; D is unclear. This CDR3 has 9 amino acids. Germline V gives CDR1 LGHDT, CDR2 YNNKEL (reference sequence). V was trimmed by 8 bases and J by 5 bases, leaving 3 bases between them. The chain's CDR3 is CASGETQYF. The DNA for the CDR3 is TGTGCCAGCGGCGAGACCCAGTACTTC.

This chain joins TRBV20-1 and TRBJ2-7, with 11 bases identical to TRBD2. Germline V gene lookup returns CDR1 DFQATT and CDR2 SNEGSKA (reference sequence). The CDR3 extends over 11 amino acids. With V trimmed by 6 bases and J by 7 bases, 2 bases remained unmatched. For the CDR3, the DNA is TGCAGTGCCGCTAGCGGGGGGGAGCAGTACTTC. This codes for CSAASGGEQYF.

The rearrangement links TRBV6-1 to TRBJ2-7, with D perhaps TRBD1 (5 bases). Per the germline V gene, CDR1 is MNHNS and CDR2 is SASEGT. V was pared by 7 bases and J by 5 bases, with 15 bases between. The CDR3 covers 13 residues. As DNA, the CDR3 is TGTGCCAGCACCCCAGGGATGGGCCACGAGCAGTACTTC. Its protein product is CASTPGMGHEQYF.

This chain joins TRBV23-1 and TRBJ2-1, with 13 bases fitting TRBD2. TRBV23-1 has ORF status, its function being uncertain. The CDR3 loop spans 18 amino acids. Trimming removed 10 bases from V and 0 bases from J; junction bases left unmatched: 12. The CDR3 sequence is CAKKTSGGLFISYNEQFF. CDR3 DNA sequence: TGCGCCAAGAAGACTAGCGGGGGGCTATTTATCTCCTACAATGAGCAGTTCTTC.

V and J are TRBV6-1 and TRBJ1-3; D is undetermined. The CDR3 has 16 amino acids. The V and J ends lost 4 bases and 3 bases respectively, with 16 bases between them. The germline V gene has CDR1 MNHNS and CDR2 SASEGT. The CDR3 DNA follows: TGTGCCAGCAGTGGGAACGGGAGACTAGGTGGAAACACCATATATTTT. Residues: CASSGNGRLGGNTIYF.

The genes are TRBV7-2 and TRBJ2-3, with 8 bases matching TRBD2. Germline V lookup: CDR1 SGHTA, CDR2 FQGNSA. The CDR3 has 12 amino acids. V was pared by 2 bases and J by 15 bases, with 7 bases of the junction left unmatched. In DNA, the CDR3 is TGTGCCAGCAGCTTAACCGGGACTAGGGCCTATTTT. Amino acids: CASSLTGTRAYF.